A selection of T cell receptor beta chains follows, all from one sample in a study of early T cells in non-severe SARS-CoV-2 infection. Each CDR3 protein is one row after TCRdb ran MiXCR on the 5' RACE reads. Of about 55,000 distinct CDR3 sequences listed, about 15% are singletons. The specimen comprised whole blood, sampled at baseline. The receptor set was obtained from an adult who was a healthcare worker with PCR-confirmed SARS-CoV-2 infection or an uninfected control (not recorded which). Each CDR3 is given with its conserved first and last residue. The D gene is left open where the match is weak. Part of the rows lack a size; the others show once, few, many or a class for expanded clones.

abundance: NA; d_gene: TRBD2; j_gene: TRBJ2-2; v_gene: TRBV28; CDR3aa: CASSRPGTTSVGELFF; CDR3nt: TGTGCCAGCAGTCGTCCCGGGACTACCTCAGTGGGGGAGCTGTTTTTT
abundance: few; d_gene: TRBD2; j_gene: TRBJ2-1; v_gene: TRBV20-1; CDR3aa: CSASSSGSGNEQFF; CDR3nt: TGCAGTGCTAGTAGTAGCGGGAGCGGGAATGAGCAGTTCTTC
abundance: medium-sized; d_gene: NA; j_gene: TRBJ2-1; v_gene: TRBV12-5; CDR3aa: CASGLVNEQFF; CDR3nt: TGTGCTAGTGGTTTGGTAAATGAGCAGTTCTTC
abundance: NA; d_gene: NA; j_gene: TRBJ2-3; v_gene: TRBV20-1; CDR3aa: CSATAGGSDTQYF; CDR3nt: TGCAGTGCTACTGCAGGCGGCTCAGATACGCAGTATTTT
abundance: NA; d_gene: NA; j_gene: TRBJ1-2; v_gene: TRBV20-1; CDR3aa: CSARQGHYGYTF; CDR3nt: TGCAGTGCTAGACAGGGACACTATGGCTACACCTTC
abundance: NA; d_gene: NA; j_gene: TRBJ2-7; v_gene: TRBV12-5; CDR3aa: CASGLRESEQYF; CDR3nt: TGTGCTAGTGGTTTACGGGAATCCGAGCAGTACTTC
abundance: NA; d_gene: NA; j_gene: TRBJ2-7; v_gene: TRBV20-1; CDR3aa: CSASFPGINYEQYF; CDR3nt: TGCAGTGCTAGTTTCCCAGGGATAAACTACGAGCAGTACTTC
abundance: few; d_gene: TRBD2; j_gene: TRBJ2-5; v_gene: TRBV4-2; CDR3aa: CASSQDPGTSLETQYF; CDR3nt: TGTGCCAGCAGCCAAGATCCCGGGACTAGCTTGGAGACCCAGTACTTC
abundance: many; d_gene: TRBD1; j_gene: TRBJ1-1; v_gene: TRBV18; CDR3aa: CASSLTGVDTEAFF; CDR3nt: TGTGCCAGCTCACTTACAGGGGTGGACACTGAAGCTTTCTTT
abundance: many; d_gene: NA; j_gene: TRBJ1-5; v_gene: TRBV28; CDR3aa: CASINRGVLSNQPQHF; CDR3nt: TGTGCCAGCATCAATCGGGGGGTTCTAAGCAATCAGCCCCAGCATTTT
abundance: NA; d_gene: NA; j_gene: TRBJ1-2; v_gene: TRBV6-1; CDR3aa: CASSRAGTSPYGYTF; CDR3nt: TGTGCCAGCAGTCGGGCAGGGACCTCGCCTTATGGCTACACCTTC
abundance: NA; d_gene: TRBD1; j_gene: TRBJ2-7; v_gene: TRBV2; CDR3aa: CASRQTGVSSYEQYF; CDR3nt: TGTGCCAGCAGACAGACAGGGGTGAGCTCCTACGAGCAGTACTTC
abundance: NA; d_gene: TRBD1; j_gene: TRBJ1-2; v_gene: TRBV20-1; CDR3aa: CSAPGGRGYGYTF; CDR3nt: TGCAGTGCCCCAGGGGGCAGGGGCTATGGCTACACCTTC
abundance: few; d_gene: NA; j_gene: TRBJ1-5; v_gene: TRBV21-1; CDR3aa: CASSTRTDGPSNQPQHF; CDR3nt: TGTGCCAGCAGCACTCGGACAGACGGCCCTAGCAATCAGCCCCAGCATTTT
abundance: few; d_gene: TRBD1; j_gene: TRBJ2-7; v_gene: TRBV3-1; CDR3aa: CASSQEGGSSQYF; CDR3nt: TGTGCCAGCAGCCAAGAAGGGGGCAGTAGTCAGTACTTC
abundance: NA; d_gene: NA; j_gene: TRBJ1-1; v_gene: TRBV19; CDR3aa: CASISRGMNTEAFF; CDR3nt: TGTGCCAGTATTTCGCGAGGAATGAACACTGAAGCTTTCTTT
abundance: NA; d_gene: TRBD2; j_gene: TRBJ2-7; v_gene: TRBV2; CDR3aa: CASTKTSGGTEQYF; CDR3nt: TGTGCCAGCACTAAGACTAGCGGGGGTACCGAGCAGTACTTC
abundance: NA; d_gene: TRBD2; j_gene: TRBJ2-1; v_gene: TRBV19; CDR3aa: CASSKSGTGNEQFF; CDR3nt: TGTGCCAGTAGTAAGAGCGGGACGGGGAATGAGCAGTTCTTC
abundance: NA; d_gene: NA; j_gene: TRBJ2-3; v_gene: TRBV7-9; CDR3aa: CASSFPEGKGVDADTQYF; CDR3nt: TGTGCCAGCAGCTTCCCAGAGGGTAAAGGGGTGGACGCAGATACGCAGTATTTT
abundance: once; d_gene: NA; j_gene: TRBJ2-5; v_gene: TRBV7-2; CDR3aa: CASSPEVLQETQYF; CDR3nt: TGTGCCAGCAGCCCGGAGGTGCTCCAAGAGACCCAGTACTTC
abundance: NA; d_gene: TRBD1; j_gene: TRBJ2-3; v_gene: TRBV2; CDR3aa: CASSGQGPTDTQYF; CDR3nt: TGTGCCAGCAGTGGACAGGGGCCCACAGATACGCAGTATTTT
abundance: few; d_gene: NA; j_gene: TRBJ2-3; v_gene: TRBV12-3/TRBV12-4; CDR3aa: CAVQRALSTDTQYF; CDR3nt: TGTGCCGTTCAGCGGGCGTTAAGCACAGATACGCAGTATTTT